There are a few counts of the clone carrying this T cell receptor beta chain. The data originate from a study of T cells after yellow fever vaccination. TCRdb redid the calling of the 5' RACE reads with MiXCR, one entry per CDR3 protein. The data contain hundreds of thousands of distinct CDR3 sequences, about 3.5% of them seen just once; the ten biggest clones take up about a quarter. V gave up 0 bases and J gave up 0 bases, with 11 bases separating them. This CDR3 region has 16 residues. Germline CDR1 is LGHNA and CDR2 is YSLEER. V and J are TRBV4-3 and TRBJ2-5; perhaps TRBD2 as D (6 bases). The receptor was derived from a man aged 18 to 29 who received the YFV17D yellow fever vaccine. Sequences were derived from PBMCs, sampled on the day of the yellow fever booster vaccination. The CDR3 reads CASSQDLRDYQETQYF. As DNA, the CDR3 is TGCGCCAGCAGCCAAGATTTACGGGACTACCAAGAGACCCAGTACTTC.